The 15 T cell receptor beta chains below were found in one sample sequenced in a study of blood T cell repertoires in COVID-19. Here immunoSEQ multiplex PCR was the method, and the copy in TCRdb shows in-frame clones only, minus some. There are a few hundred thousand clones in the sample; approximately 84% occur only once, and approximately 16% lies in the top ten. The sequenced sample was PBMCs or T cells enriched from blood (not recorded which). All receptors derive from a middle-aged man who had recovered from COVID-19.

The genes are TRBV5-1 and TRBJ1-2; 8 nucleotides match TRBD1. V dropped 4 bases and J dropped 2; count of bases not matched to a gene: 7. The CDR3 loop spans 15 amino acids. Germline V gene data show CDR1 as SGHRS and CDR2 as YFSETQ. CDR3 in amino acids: CASSPDGQGNYGYTF. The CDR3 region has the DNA TGCGCCAGCAGCCCGGACGGACAGGGCAACTATGGCTACACCTTC.

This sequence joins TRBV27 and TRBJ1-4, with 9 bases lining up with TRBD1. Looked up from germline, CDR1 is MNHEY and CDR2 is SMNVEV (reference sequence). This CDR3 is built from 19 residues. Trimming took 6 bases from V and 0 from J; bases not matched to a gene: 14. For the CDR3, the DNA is TGTGCCAGCAGCTCCTCGGGACAGGGACGGTTTGCAACTAATGAAAAACTGTTTTTT. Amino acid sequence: CASSSSGQGRFATNEKLFF.

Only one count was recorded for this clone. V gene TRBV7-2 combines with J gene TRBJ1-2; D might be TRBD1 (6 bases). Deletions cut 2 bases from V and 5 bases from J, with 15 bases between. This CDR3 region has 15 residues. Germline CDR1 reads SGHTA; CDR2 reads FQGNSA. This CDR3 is CASSLLRRGLYGYTF. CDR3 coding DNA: TGTGCCAGCAGCTTACTCCGCAGGGGATTGTATGGCTACACCTTC.

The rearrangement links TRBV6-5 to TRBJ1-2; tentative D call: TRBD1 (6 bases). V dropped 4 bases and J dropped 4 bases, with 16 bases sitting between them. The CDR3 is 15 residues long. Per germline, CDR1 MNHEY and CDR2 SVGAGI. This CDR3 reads CASSSLPTGSYGYTF. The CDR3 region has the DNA TGTGCCAGCAGTTCCTTACCTACAGGGAGCTATGGCTACACCTTC.

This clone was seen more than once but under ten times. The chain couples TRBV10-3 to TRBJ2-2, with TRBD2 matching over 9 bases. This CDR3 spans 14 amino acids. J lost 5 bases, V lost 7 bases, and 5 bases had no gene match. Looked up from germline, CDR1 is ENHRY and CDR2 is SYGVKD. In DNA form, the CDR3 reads TGTGCCATCAAAGGGCGGGAGGGTACCGGGGAGCTGTTTTTT. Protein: CAIKGREGTGELFF.

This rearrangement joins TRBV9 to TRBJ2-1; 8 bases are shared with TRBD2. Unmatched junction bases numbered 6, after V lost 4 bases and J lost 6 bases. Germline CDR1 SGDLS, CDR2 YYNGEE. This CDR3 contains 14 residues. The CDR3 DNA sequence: TGTGCCAGCAGCCCCCATGCGGGGGGCAATGAGCAGTTCTTC. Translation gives CASSPHAGGNEQFF.

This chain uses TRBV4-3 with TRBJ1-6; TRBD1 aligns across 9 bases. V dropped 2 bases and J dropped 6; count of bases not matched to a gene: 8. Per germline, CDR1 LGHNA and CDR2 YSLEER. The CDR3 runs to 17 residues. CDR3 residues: CASSQRNPGQGNSPLHF. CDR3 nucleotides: TGCGCCAGCAGCCAACGCAACCCGGGACAGGGTAATTCACCCCTCCACTTT.

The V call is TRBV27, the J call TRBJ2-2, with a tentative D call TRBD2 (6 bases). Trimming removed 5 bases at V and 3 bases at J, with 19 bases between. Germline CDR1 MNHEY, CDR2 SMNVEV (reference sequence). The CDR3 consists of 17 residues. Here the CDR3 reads CASSMEQGGTDTGELFF. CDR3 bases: TGTGCCAGCAGTATGGAGCAGGGCGGGACGGACACCGGGGAGCTGTTTTTT.

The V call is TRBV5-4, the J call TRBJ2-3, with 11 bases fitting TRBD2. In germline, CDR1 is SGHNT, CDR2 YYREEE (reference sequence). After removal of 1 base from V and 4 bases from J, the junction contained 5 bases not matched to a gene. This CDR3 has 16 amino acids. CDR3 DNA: TGTGCCAGCAGCTTGCGGATTAGCGGGAGGGCAGATACGCAGTATTTT. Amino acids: CASSLRISGRADTQYF.

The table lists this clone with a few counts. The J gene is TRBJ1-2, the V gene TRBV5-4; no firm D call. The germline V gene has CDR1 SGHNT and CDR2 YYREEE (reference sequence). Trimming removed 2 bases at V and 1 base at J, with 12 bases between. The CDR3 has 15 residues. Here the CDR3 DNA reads TGTGCCAGCAGCTTACCTCGGGGAGGTAACTATGGCTACACCTTC. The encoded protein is CASSLPRGGNYGYTF.

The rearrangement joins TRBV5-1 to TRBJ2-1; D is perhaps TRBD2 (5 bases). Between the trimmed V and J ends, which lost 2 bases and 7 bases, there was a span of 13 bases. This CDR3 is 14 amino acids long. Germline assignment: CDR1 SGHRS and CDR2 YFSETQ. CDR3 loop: CASSLVAGENEQFF. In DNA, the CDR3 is TGCGCCAGCAGCTTAGTAGCCGGGGAAAATGAGCAGTTCTTC.

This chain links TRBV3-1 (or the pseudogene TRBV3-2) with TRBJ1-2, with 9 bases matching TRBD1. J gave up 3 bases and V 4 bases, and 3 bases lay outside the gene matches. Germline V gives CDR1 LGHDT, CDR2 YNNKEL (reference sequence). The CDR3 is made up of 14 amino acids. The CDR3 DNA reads TGTGCCAGCAGCCTCCGACAGGGGGACTATGGCTACACCTTC. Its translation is CASSLRQGDYGYTF.

DNA for the CDR3: TGCGCCAGCAGCCAAGGCACAGTAGGTGACTATGGCTACACCTTC. This encodes CASSQGTVGDYGYTF. This chain links TRBV4-3 with TRBJ1-2; D is unresolved. Trimming left V 1 base short and J 3 bases short, with 12 bases between. In germline, CDR1 is LGHNA, CDR2 YSLEER. This CDR3 spans 15 amino acids.

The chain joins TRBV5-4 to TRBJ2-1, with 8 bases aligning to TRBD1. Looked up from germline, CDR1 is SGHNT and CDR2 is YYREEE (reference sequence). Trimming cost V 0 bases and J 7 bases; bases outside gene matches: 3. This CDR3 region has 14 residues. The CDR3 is CASSLGQGWNEQFF. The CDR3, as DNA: TGTGCCAGCAGCTTGGGACAGGGGTGGAATGAGCAGTTCTTC.

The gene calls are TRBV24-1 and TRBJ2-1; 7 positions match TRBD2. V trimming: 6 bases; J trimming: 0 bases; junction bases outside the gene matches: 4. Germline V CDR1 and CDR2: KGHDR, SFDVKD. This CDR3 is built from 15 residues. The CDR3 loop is CATSSGRLSYNEQFF. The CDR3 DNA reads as TGTGCCACCAGTTCCGGGAGGCTCTCCTACAATGAGCAGTTCTTC.